The present entry profiles one T cell receptor beta chain with its context. The antigen it recognizes is unknown. No base quality values were provided; no much bigger clone lies one nucleotide off. The entry originates in a study of control samples from healthy donors and cancer patients (dated by TCRdb to 2019 to 2021). The library was obtained by the immunoSEQ multiplex PCR assay. TCRdb stores this immuneACCESS table with in-frame sequences only. Part of the clones is absent; in the studies checked, under half of the shortfall reflects unresolved V genes, and no reason is known for the rest. The sample has some 150,000 clones on record, roughly 92% of them singletons. The ten largest clones capture more than 2% of the sample. The CDR3 runs 15 amino acids, cysteine and phenylalanine included. The sequence is cut down to CDR3 DNA, 45 bases in frame from base 1. V is shortened by 3 bases, J by 0 bases, and the region joining them spans 8 bases. According to the germline V gene, CDR1 reads MNHNS and CDR2 reads SASEGT.

The receptor was isolated from a man in his fifties or sixties in good health. Sequenced input: blood. This receptor chain uses TRBV6-1 and TRBJ1-4; no D gene can be assigned with confidence. Read as DNA, the sequence is TGTGCCAGCAGTGAGGCGGTCACAACTAATGAAAAACTGTTTTTT. It specifies CASSEAVTTNEKLFF.